This paragraph covers one TCR beta chain sequence. TCRdb's table, derived via immunoSEQ multiplex PCR, lists solely in-frame clones and lacks some. The table lists 250,000 to 400,000 clones, roughly 90% of them singletons. The sample is drawn from a study of cytomegalovirus exposure and HLA in healthy donors. The germline CDR1 and CDR2 sequences are MNHEY and SMNVEV (reference sequence). This CDR3 is built from 15 residues. The V and J ends lost 5 bases and 7 bases, in that order; junction bases with no gene match: 7. The sequence was collected from a man aged 25 to 40 in good health and CMV-seronegative. The sample comprised PBMCs. The rearrangement uses TRBV27 and TRBJ2-1; 11 nucleotides line up with TRBD2. CDR3 amino acids: CASSPLAGGRNEQFF. Written as DNA, the CDR3 is TGTGCCAGCAGTCCCTTAGCGGGGGGGCGAAATGAGCAGTTCTTC.